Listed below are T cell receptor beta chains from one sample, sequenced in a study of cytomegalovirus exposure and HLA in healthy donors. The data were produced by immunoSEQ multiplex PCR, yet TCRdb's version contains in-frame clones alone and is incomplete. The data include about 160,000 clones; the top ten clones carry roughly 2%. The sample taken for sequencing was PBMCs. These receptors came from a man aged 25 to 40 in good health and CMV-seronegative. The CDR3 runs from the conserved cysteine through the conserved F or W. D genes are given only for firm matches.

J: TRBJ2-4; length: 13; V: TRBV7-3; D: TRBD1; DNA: TGTGCCAGCAGCTTAGTGCAGGGGGACATTCAGTACTTC; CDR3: CASSLVQGDIQYF
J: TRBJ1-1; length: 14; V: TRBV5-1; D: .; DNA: TGCGCCAGCAGCTTGTCCGGGGGAGAGACTGAAGCTTTCTTT; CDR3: CASSLSGGETEAFF
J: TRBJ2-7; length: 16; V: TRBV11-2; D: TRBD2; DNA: TGTGCCAGCAGCACTCATCCTAGCGGGGCCTCCTACGAGCAGTACTTC; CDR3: CASSTHPSGASYEQYF
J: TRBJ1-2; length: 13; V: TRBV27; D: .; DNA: TGTGCCAGCAGTTTCCAGTCTAACTATGGCTACACCTTC; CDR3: CASSFQSNYGYTF
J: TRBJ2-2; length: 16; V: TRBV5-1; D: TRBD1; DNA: TGCGCCAGCAGCTTGGCCGGGACAGGGTACACCGGGGAGCTGTTTTTT; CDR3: CASSLAGTGYTGELFF
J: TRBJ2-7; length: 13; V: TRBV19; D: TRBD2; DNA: TGTGCCAGTAGTATACTAGCGGGAGCCGAGCAGTACTTC; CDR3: CASSILAGAEQYF
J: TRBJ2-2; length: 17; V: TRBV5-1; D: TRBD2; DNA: TGCGCCAGCAGCCCGCTGGGTAGCGGGCTAAACACCGGGGAGCTGTTTTTT; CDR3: CASSPLGSGLNTGELFF
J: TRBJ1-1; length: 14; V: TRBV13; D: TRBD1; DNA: TGTGCCAGCAGCTTAGAGGGGGCGGCTACTGAAGCTTTCTTT; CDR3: CASSLEGAATEAFF
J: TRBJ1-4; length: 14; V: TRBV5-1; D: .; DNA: TGCGCCAGCAGCTTGGGGGCCTCGGATGAAAAACTGTTTTTT; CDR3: CASSLGASDEKLFF
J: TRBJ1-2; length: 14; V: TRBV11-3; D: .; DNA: TGTGCCAGCAGCTTAAGAGACAGGAGCTATGGCTACACCTTC; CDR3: CASSLRDRSYGYTF
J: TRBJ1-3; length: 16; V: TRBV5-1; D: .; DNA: TGCGCCAGCAGACCCGACGGGGATAACTCTGGAAACACCATATATTTT; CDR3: CASRPDGDNSGNTIYF
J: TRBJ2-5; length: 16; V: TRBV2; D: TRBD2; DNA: TGTGCCAGCAGTGAAGCGCGGGAGACAATCCAAGAGACCCAGTACTTC; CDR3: CASSEARETIQETQYF
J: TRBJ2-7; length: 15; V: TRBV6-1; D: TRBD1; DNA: TGTGCCAGCTCTGATAGGCGACAGGGTATCTACGAGCAGTACTTC; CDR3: CASSDRRQGIYEQYF
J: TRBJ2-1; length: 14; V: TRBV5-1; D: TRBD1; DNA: TGCGCCAGCATCCGGGACAGTCAATCCAATGAGCAGTTCTTC; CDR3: CASIRDSQSNEQFF
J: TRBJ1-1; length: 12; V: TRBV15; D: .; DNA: TGTGCCACCAGCAGAGATCTAGATCACGCTTTCTTT; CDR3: CATSRDLDHAFF
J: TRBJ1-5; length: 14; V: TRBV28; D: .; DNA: TGTGCCAGCTTGGTGGCTCGCCTCAATCAGCCCCAGCATTTT; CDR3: CASLVARLNQPQHF
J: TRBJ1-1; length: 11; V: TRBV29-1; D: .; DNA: TGCAGCGTTGATACAGGCGTTGAAGCTTTCTTT; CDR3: CSVDTGVEAFF
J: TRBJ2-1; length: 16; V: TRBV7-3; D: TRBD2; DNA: TGTGCCAGCAGCTTACTAGCGGGAGTATCCTACAATGAGCAGTTCTTC; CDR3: CASSLLAGVSYNEQFF
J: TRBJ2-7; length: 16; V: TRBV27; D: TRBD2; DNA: TGTGCCAGCAGTTTAGGGGCCGGGACTAGCGGTCGCGAGCAGTACTTC; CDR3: CASSLGAGTSGREQYF
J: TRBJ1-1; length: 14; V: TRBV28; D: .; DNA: TGTGCCAGCAGTTTGGCGGGGTTGCACACTGAAGCTTTCTTT; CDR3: CASSLAGLHTEAFF
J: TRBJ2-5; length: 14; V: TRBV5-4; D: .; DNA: TGTGCCAGCACCCCGCCGGGGGACCAAGAGACCCAGTACTTC; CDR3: CASTPPGDQETQYF
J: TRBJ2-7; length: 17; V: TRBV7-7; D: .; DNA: TGTGCCAGCAGCTTAGCCCCTATTGGGCAGGGGGGATCCGAGCAGTACTTC; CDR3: CASSLAPIGQGGSEQYF
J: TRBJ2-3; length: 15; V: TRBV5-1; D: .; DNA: TGCGCCAGCAGCTTTCAGGGGCCTAGCACAGATACGCAGTATTTT; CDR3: CASSFQGPSTDTQYF
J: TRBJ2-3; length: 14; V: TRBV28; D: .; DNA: TGTGCCAGCAGTGCCGGGTTCGTCACAGATACGCAGTATTTT; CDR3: CASSAGFVTDTQYF
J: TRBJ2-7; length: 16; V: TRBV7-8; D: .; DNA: TGTGCCAGCAGCCTTCTCGGAACAGGGCTTAGCTACGAGCAGTACTTC; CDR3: CASSLLGTGLSYEQYF
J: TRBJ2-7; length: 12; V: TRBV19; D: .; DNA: TGTGCCAGGTTACACAGCTCCTACGAGCAGTACTTC; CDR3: CARLHSSYEQYF
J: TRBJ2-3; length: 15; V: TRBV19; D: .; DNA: TGTGCCAGTAGTACCGGGTTCACTAGCACAGATACGCAGTATTTT; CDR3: CASSTGFTSTDTQYF
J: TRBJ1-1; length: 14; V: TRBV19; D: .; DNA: TGTGCCAGTAGGAAAGGGGATATGAACACTGAAGCTTTCTTT; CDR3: CASRKGDMNTEAFF
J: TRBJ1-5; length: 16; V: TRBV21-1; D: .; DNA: TGTGCCAGCAGCTTATGGGACAGGGGTAGCAATCAGCCCCAGCATTTT; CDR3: CASSLWDRGSNQPQHF
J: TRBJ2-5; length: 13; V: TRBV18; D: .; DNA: TGTGCCAGCCTCAGGACCAGGGGAGAGACCCAGTACTTC; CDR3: CASLRTRGETQYF
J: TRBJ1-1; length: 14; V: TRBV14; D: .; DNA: TGTGCCAGCAGCGACCACAGAGAGAACACTGAAGCTTTCTTT; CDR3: CASSDHRENTEAFF
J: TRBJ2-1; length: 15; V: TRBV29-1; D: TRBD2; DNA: TGCAGCGTTGATGCCGGACTAGCGGACTACAATGAGCAGTTCTTC; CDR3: CSVDAGLADYNEQFF
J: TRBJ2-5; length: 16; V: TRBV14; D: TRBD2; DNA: TGTGCCAGCAGCCGAGGACTAGCGGGTGCCCAAGAGACCCAGTACTTC; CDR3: CASSRGLAGAQETQYF
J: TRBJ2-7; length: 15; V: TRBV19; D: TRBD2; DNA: TGTGCCAGTAGTATAGTGGGACTAGCAGCCTACGAGCAGTACTTC; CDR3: CASSIVGLAAYEQYF
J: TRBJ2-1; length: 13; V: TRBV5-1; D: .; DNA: TGCGCCAGCAGCTTCCTAGGGGGCAATGAGCAGTTCTTC; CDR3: CASSFLGGNEQFF
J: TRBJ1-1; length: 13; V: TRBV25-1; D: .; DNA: TGTGCCAGCAGTTTGTGGCAGAACACTGAAGCTTTCTTT; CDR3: CASSLWQNTEAFF
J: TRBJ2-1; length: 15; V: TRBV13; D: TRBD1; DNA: TGTGCCAGCAGCCCCCCGGGACAGTTCGACGATGAGCAGTTCTTC; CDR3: CASSPPGQFDDEQFF
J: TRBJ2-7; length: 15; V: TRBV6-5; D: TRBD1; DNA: TGTGCCAGCAGATATGGACCGGGACAGGGCTACGAGCAGTACTTC; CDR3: CASRYGPGQGYEQYF
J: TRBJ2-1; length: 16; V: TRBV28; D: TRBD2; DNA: TGTGCCTCCAGGGGAAGTCTAGCGGGCGACTACAATGAGCAGTTCTTC; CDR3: CASRGSLAGDYNEQFF
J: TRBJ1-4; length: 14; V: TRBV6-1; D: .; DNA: TGTGCCAGCAGTGATTCAGTCTTGAATGAAAAACTGTTTTTT; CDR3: CASSDSVLNEKLFF
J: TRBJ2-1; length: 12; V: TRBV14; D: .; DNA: TGTGCCAGCAGCAAGAGGGTTTATGAGCAGTTCTTC; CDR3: CASSKRVYEQFF
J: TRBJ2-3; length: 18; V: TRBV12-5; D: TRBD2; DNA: TGTGCTAGTGGTTTGGCCGAGACTAGCGGGAGTGGCACAGATACGCAGTATTTT; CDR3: CASGLAETSGSGTDTQYF
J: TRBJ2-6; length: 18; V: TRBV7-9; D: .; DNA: TGTGCCAGCAGCTCTCCCGCGGTCGGATACTCTGGGGCCAACGTCCTGACTTTC; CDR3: CASSSPAVGYSGANVLTF
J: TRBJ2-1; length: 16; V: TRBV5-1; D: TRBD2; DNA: TGCGCCAGCAGGGGGGCCGGGACTAGCCTCTACAATGAGCAGTTCTTC; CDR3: CASRGAGTSLYNEQFF
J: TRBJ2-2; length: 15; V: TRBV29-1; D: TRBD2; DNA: TGCAGCGTCCAAAGCGGGAGTCGTTTCACCGGGGAGCTGTTTTTT; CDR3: CSVQSGSRFTGELFF